This TCR beta chain was profiled in a study of blood T cell repertoires in COVID-19. The recovered donors of Cohort 3 showed two negative PCRs, clearance, or symptom resolution. In the authors' methods: Amplification from reference gene primers served as the basis for estimated nucleated cell counts. Libraries were prepared by immunoSEQ multiplex PCR; TCRdb keeps only in-frame clonotypes and omits some of them. V, J and clone size are taken as reported in that table, and D and trimming were inferred from the DNA itself. The table records under 250,000 clones, approximately 90% of them present only once. This clone appeared once. Trimming removed 6 bases at V and 4 bases at J, with 15 bases between. Germline values: CDR1 ENHRY, CDR2 SYGVKD. The CDR3 is 14 amino acids.

The sequencing input was PBMCs or T cells enriched from blood (not recorded which). The rearrangement links TRBV10-3 to TRBJ1-1; D may be TRBD1 (5 bases). This clonotype was sampled from a man aged 25-45 years who had recovered from COVID-19. The CDR3 DNA reads as TGTGCCATCAGCCAAGACAGCGCGCCCACTGAAGCTTTCTTT. Translated: CAISQDSAPTEAFF.